This T cell receptor (beta chain) derives from a study of T cells in Graves' hyperthyroidism and ophthalmopathy. Deletions cut 2 bases from V and 8 bases from J, with 12 bases between. Germline V gene sequence: CDR1 GTSNPN, CDR2 SVGIG (reference sequence). There are 13 residues in the CDR3. From RNA transcripts, TCR beta CDR3 regions were amplified. The HTBI primer set was used in a first-round RT-PCR of the TCR CDR3. Each CDR3 protein is one row after TCRdb ran MiXCR on the multiplex PCR reads. The sample has about 570,000 distinct CDR3 sequences; 12% to 15% are singletons. The sample holds a few counts of this clonotype.

This chain uses TRBV30 with TRBJ1-4; maybe TRBD1 (6 bases). Sample: blood. This receptor was identified in a woman between 35 and 50 years old with Graves' hyperthyroidism. The CDR3 loop reads CAWSTGTNEKLFF. CDR3 DNA sequence: TGTGCCTGGAGTACTGGGACAAACGAAAAACTGTTTTTT.